These T cell receptor beta chains were read from a single sample in a study of shared T cell receptors in the human thymus. The method was immunoSEQ multiplex PCR; TCRdb's version includes in-frame clones alone and lacks a portion of them. In the table there are over 60,000 clones, 90% to 95% of which are singletons. The sample consisted of thymocytes. All receptors come from a human donor. The CDR3 runs from the conserved cysteine through the conserved F or W. D genes are given only for firm matches. The listing skips clone size in some rows; elsewhere it reads once, few, many or a size class.

v_call	d_call	clone_size	j_call	cdr3_aa	cdr3_nt
TRBV7-2	TRBD2	.	TRBJ2-3	CASSLGCSGDSDTQYF	TGTGCCAGCAGCTTAGGCTGTAGCGGGGACTCAGATACGCAGTATTTT
TRBV11-2	.	.	TRBJ1-1	CASSFNSFPGPRPPEAFF	TGTGCCAGCAGTTTCAATTCTTTCCCGGGACCCCGACCCCCTGAAGCTTTCTTT
TRBV9	.	.	TRBJ1-6	CASSVEGAPLHF	TGTGCCAGCAGCGTAGAAGGGGCGCCCCTCCACTTT
TRBV15	TRBD1	.	TRBJ2-3	CATSRDWAQGSTDTQYF	TGTGCCACCAGCAGAGATTGGGCACAGGGGAGCACAGATACGCAGTATTTT
TRBV2	.	.	TRBJ1-6	CASSESDTHNSPLHF	TGTGCCAGCAGTGAAAGTGACACACATAATTCACCCCTCCACTTT
TRBV2	TRBD2	.	TRBJ2-1	CAGRTSGTYNEQFF	TGTGCCGGCAGGACTAGCGGCACTTACAATGAGCAGTTCTTC
TRBV5-4	.	.	TRBJ2-7	CASSWRDSYEQYF	TGTGCCAGCAGCTGGAGGGACAGCTACGAGCAGTACTTC
TRBV6-1	TRBD1	.	TRBJ1-1	CASSEPGTGANTEAFF	TGTGCCAGCAGTGAACCCGGGACAGGGGCGAACACTGAAGCTTTCTTT
TRBV2	TRBD1	.	TRBJ1-5	CASSDPTGTGVFFSNQPQHF	TGTGCCAGCAGTGACCCTACCGGGACAGGGGTTTTCTTTAGCAATCAGCCCCAGCATTTT
TRBV5-8	.	.	TRBJ2-6	CASMATQSRANVLTF	TGTGCCAGCATGGCCACACAAAGTCGGGCCAACGTCCTGACTTTC
TRBV7-9	.	.	TRBJ1-3	CASSLASGNTIYF	TGTGCCAGCAGCTTAGCAAGTGGAAACACCATATATTTT
TRBV4-3	.	.	TRBJ1-4	CASSQGRLGGFSEKLFF	TGCGCCAGCAGCCAAGGACGCCTTGGAGGGTTCAGTGAAAAACTGTTTTTT
TRBV18	.	.	TRBJ2-3	CASSPVPRGRNTDTQYF	TGTGCCAGCTCACCAGTACCGCGGGGTCGGAACACAGATACGCAGTATTTT
TRBV27	.	.	TRBJ1-6	CASRSVVGGGSPLHF	TGTGCCAGCCGATCCGTCGTCGGGGGAGGTTCACCCCTCCACTTT
TRBV6-4	.	.	TRBJ2-1	CASSPRWRKHKNEQFF	TGTGCCAGCAGTCCGAGGTGGCGGAAGCACAAAAATGAGCAGTTCTTC
TRBV7-9	TRBD1	.	TRBJ1-1	CASSVTGGVGNTEAFF	TGTGCCAGCAGCGTCACAGGGGGCGTGGGGAACACTGAAGCTTTCTTT
TRBV5-1	TRBD1	.	TRBJ1-4	CASSLSVMDRWEGLFF	TGCGCCAGCAGCTTGTCCGTTATGGACAGGTGGGAAGGACTGTTTTTT
TRBV11-2	.	.	TRBJ1-4	CASSLRYTTGFSEKLFF	TGTGCCAGCAGCCTGAGATACACTACAGGGTTCAGTGAAAAACTGTTTTTT
TRBV2	.	.	TRBJ2-7	CASSEAPVTAYEQYF	TGTGCCAGCAGTGAAGCCCCGGTCACCGCCTACGAGCAGTACTTC
TRBV4-3	.	.	TRBJ1-6	CASSQWEGHTDRNF	TGCGCCAGCAGCCAATGGGAGGGCCATACGGATCGAAACTTT
TRBV28	TRBD1	.	TRBJ1-2	CASSLTGTGYGYTF	TGTGCCAGCAGTCTAACCGGGACAGGGTATGGCTACACCTTC
TRBV7-2	.	.	TRBJ1-1	CASSLAKGRTEAFF	TGTGCCAGCAGCTTAGCCAAAGGGAGGACTGAAGCTTTCTTT
TRBV11-2	TRBD2	.	TRBJ2-3	CASSLVLLAGGSTDTQYF	TGTGCCAGCAGCTTAGTCCTCTTAGCGGGGGGGAGCACAGATACGCAGTATTTT
TRBV9	.	.	TRBJ1-2	CASSLSREKANYGYTF	TGTGCCAGCAGTCTTTCAAGGGAGAAAGCTAACTATGGCTACACCTTC
TRBV5-1	TRBD1	once	TRBJ1-1	CASSSQGGLTNTEAFF	TGCGCCAGCAGCTCGCAGGGGGGCTTAACGAACACTGAAGCTTTCTTT
TRBV9	.	.	TRBJ2-2	CASSERAWAGELFF	TGTGCCAGCAGCGAGAGGGCGTGGGCCGGGGAGCTGTTTTTT
TRBV6-5	TRBD2	.	TRBJ2-5	CASSFPGLGGETQYF	TGTGCCAGCAGTTTTCCGGGACTAGGTGGAGAGACCCAGTACTTC
TRBV7-2	TRBD1	.	TRBJ1-3	CASSPRDRTGNTIYF	TGTGCCAGCAGCCCTAGGGACAGAACTGGAAACACCATATATTTT
TRBV28	.	.	TRBJ1-2	CASSLGEGRNGYTF	TGTGCCAGCAGTTTAGGGGAGGGAAGGAATGGCTACACCTTC
TRBV7-4	.	.	TRBJ1-5	CASSLRVSPPRHF	TGTGCCAGCAGCCTTCGTGTTAGCCCTCCCAGACATTTT
TRBV28	.	.	TRBJ1-4	CASSFGGFKLFF	TGTGCCAGCAGTTTTGGAGGGTTTAAACTGTTTTTT
TRBV4-1	.	.	TRBJ2-7	CASSPTESIMGQSEQYF	TGCGCCAGCAGCCCAACAGAATCGATAATGGGTCAATCCGAGCAGTACTTC
TRBV30	.	.	TRBJ1-6	CAWSVQETTLFSPLHF	TGTGCCTGGAGTGTACAGGAAACAACATTATTTTCACCCCTCCACTTT
TRBV7-6	TRBD2	.	TRBJ2-3	CASSLALGGGAGDTQYF	TGTGCCAGCAGCTTAGCGCTCGGCGGGGGGGCGGGAGATACGCAGTATTTT
TRBV5-4	.	.	TRBJ2-1	CASSSWDSQAYNEQFF	TGTGCCAGCAGCTCCTGGGACTCCCAGGCCTACAATGAGCAGTTCTTC
TRBV4-3	.	.	TRBJ2-3	CASSPLAYTSTDTQYF	TGCGCCAGCAGCCCCTTAGCGTACACTAGCACAGATACGCAGTATTTT
TRBV4-3	.	.	TRBJ1-1	CASSQDGANTEAFF	TGCGCCAGCAGCCAAGACGGAGCGAACACTGAAGCTTTCTTT
TRBV10-3	TRBD2	once	TRBJ2-1	CAISLLAGSYNEQFF	TGTGCCATCAGCTTACTAGCGGGCTCCTACAATGAGCAGTTCTTC
TRBV27	.	.	TRBJ2-5	CASSLSGGAGETQYF	TGTGCCAGCAGTTTATCGGGGGGGGCCGGGGAGACCCAGTACTTC
TRBV4-3	.	.	TRBJ2-7	CASSQDRRISYEQYF	TGCGCCAGCAGCCAAGATCGGCGCATCTCCTACGAGCAGTACTTC
TRBV13	.	.	TRBJ1-2	CASSSRIIRAYYGYTF	TGTGCCAGCAGCTCTCGGATAATCCGGGCCTACTATGGCTACACCTTC
TRBV18	TRBD2	.	TRBJ2-1	CASSPKSATSGGFGEQFF	TGTGCCAGCTCACCAAAATCTGCGACTAGCGGGGGATTCGGTGAGCAGTTCTTC
TRBV7-8	.	.	TRBJ2-5	CASSFGQTQETQYF	TGTGCCAGCAGCTTTGGGCAGACCCAAGAGACCCAGTACTTC
TRBV25-1	.	.	TRBJ1-1	CASSEAPTSTEAFF	TGTGCCAGCAGTGAGGCTCCCACTTCCACTGAAGCTTTCTTT
TRBV15	TRBD1	once	TRBJ2-5	CATSRALTGPGETQYF	TGTGCCACCAGCAGAGCCCTGACAGGGCCGGGAGAGACCCAGTACTTC
TRBV27	.	.	TRBJ2-2	CASSSLEITNTGELFF	TGTGCCAGCAGTTCCCTCGAAATCACGAACACCGGGGAGCTGTTTTTT
TRBV7-9	.	.	TRBJ2-7	CASSLPRADSYEQYF	TGTGCCAGCAGCCTTCCAAGGGCGGACTCCTACGAGCAGTACTTC
TRBV4-1	.	few	TRBJ2-2	CASSQDGGMNTGELFF	TGCGCCAGCAGCCAAGATGGAGGTATGAACACCGGGGAGCTGTTTTTT
TRBV4-1	TRBD1	.	TRBJ1-5	CASSHTRDRAINQPQHF	TGCGCCAGCAGCCACACTAGGGACAGGGCAATCAATCAGCCCCAGCATTTT
TRBV28	.	.	TRBJ2-7	CASSLKIPPREQYF	TGTGCCAGCAGTTTAAAGATCCCCCCTCGGGAGCAGTACTTC